Here is one T cell receptor (beta chain) with its context. From the 5' RACE reads, TCRdb lists one entry per CDR3 protein and no DNA. This sample lists a few hundred thousand distinct CDR3 sequences; its ten largest clones have roughly 2.6%. The data are from a study of monozygotic twins with inflammatory bowel disease. CDR3 size: 13 residues. In germline, CDR1 is MDHEN, CDR2 SYDVKM. The clonotype was recovered from a human donor with ulcerative colitis or Crohn's disease, or a healthy co-twin of an affected twin (not recorded which). The sample taken for sequencing was blood. The rearrangement joins TRBV28 to TRBJ1-2; checking the TCRdb D call of TRBD1 is not possible without DNA. The CDR3 sequence: CASKTGAVGGYTF.